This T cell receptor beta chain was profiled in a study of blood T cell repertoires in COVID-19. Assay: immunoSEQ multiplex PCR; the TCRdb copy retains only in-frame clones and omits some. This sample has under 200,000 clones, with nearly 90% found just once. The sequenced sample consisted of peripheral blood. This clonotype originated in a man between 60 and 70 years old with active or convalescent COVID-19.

The CDR3 nucleotides are TGTGCCAGCAGCTCCGCTGGCCTAGCGATGGAGACCCAGTACTTC. It encodes CASSSAGLAMETQYF. The chain recombines TRBV7-3 with TRBJ2-5; D is possibly TRBD2 (6 bases). Germline V gene sequence: CDR1 SGHTA, CDR2 FQGTGA. There are 15 residues in the CDR3. V gave up 4 bases and J gave up 5 bases, with 17 bases separating them.